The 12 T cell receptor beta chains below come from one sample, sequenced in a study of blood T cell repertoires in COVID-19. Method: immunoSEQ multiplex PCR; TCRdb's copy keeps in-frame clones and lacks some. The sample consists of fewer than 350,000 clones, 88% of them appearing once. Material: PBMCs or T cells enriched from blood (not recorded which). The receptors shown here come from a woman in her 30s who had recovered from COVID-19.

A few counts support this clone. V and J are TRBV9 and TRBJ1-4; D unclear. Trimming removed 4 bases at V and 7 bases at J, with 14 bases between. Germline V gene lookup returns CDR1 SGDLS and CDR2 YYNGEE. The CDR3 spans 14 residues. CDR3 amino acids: CASSRSGLAEKLFF. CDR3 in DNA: TGTGCCAGCAGCCGCAGTGGACTGGCTGAAAAACTGTTTTTT.

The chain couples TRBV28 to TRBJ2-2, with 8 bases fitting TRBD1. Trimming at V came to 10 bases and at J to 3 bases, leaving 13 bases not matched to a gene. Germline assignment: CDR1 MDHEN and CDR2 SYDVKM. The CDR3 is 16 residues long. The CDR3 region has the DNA TGTGCCACATCTAAACCGGACAGGGACTACACCGGGGAGCTGTTTTTT. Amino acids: CATSKPDRDYTGELFF.

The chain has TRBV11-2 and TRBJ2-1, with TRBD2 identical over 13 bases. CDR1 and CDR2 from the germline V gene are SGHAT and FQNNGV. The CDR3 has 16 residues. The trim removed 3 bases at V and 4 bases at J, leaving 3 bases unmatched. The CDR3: CASSLGLAGPYNEQFF. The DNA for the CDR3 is TGTGCCAGCAGCTTGGGACTAGCGGGACCATACAATGAGCAGTTCTTC.

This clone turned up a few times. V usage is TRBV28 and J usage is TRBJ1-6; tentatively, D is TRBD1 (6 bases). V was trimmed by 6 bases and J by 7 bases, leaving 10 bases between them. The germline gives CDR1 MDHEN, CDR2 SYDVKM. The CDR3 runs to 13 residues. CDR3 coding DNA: TGTGCCAGCAGCCGGGACAACAATTCACCCCTCCACTTT. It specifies CASSRDNNSPLHF. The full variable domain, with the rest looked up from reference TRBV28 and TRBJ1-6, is DVKVTQSSRYLVKRTGEKVFLECVQDMDHENMFWYRQDPGLGLRLIYFSYDVKMKEKGDIPEGYSVSREKKERFSLILESASTNQTSMYLCASSRDNNSPLHFGNGTRLTVT.

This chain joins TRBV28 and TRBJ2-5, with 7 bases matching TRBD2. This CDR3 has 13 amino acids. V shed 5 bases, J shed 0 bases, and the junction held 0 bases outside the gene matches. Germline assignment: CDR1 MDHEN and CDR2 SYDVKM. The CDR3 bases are TGTGCCAGCAGTAGCGGGAACCAAGAGACCCAGTACTTC. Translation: CASSSGNQETQYF. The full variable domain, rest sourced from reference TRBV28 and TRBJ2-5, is DVKVTQSSRYLVKRTGEKVFLECVQDMDHENMFWYRQDPGLGLRLIYFSYDVKMKEKGDIPEGYSVSREKKERFSLILESASTNQTSMYLCASSSGNQETQYFGPGTRLLVL.

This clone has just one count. The CDR3 DNA is TGTGCCAGCAGTTTTACACACCTCTCCTACGAGCAGTACTTC. Encoded protein: CASSFTHLSYEQYF. The gene calls are TRBV28 and TRBJ2-7; D uncertain. The CDR3 contains 14 residues. Per the germline V gene, CDR1 is MDHEN and CDR2 is SYDVKM. Trimming removed 3 bases from V and 0 bases from J, with 9 bases in between.

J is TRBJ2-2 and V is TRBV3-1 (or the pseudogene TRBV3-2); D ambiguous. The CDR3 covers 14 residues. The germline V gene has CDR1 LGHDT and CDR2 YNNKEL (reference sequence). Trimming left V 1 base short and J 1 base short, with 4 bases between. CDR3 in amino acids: CASSQARNTGELFF. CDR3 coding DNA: TGTGCCAGCAGCCAAGCCAGGAACACCGGGGAGCTGTTTTTT.

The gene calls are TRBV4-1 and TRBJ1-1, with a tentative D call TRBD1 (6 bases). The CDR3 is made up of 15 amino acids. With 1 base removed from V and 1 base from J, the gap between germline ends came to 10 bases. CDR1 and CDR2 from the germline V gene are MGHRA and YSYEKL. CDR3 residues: CASSQVQGQNTEAFF. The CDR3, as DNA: TGCGCCAGCAGCCAAGTCCAGGGGCAGAACACTGAAGCTTTCTTT.

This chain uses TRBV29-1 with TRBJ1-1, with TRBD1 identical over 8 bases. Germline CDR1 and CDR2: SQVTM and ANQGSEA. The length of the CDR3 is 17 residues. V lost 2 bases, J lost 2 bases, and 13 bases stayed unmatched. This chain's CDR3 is CSVEMRQGLEDNTEAFF. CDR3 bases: TGCAGCGTTGAAATGAGACAGGGGTTGGAAGATAACACTGAAGCTTTCTTT.

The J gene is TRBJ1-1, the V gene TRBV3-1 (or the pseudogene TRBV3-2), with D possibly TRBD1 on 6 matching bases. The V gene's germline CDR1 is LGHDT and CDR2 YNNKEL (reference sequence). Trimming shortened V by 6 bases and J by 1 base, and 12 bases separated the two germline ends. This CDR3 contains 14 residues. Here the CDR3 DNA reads TGTGCCAGCAGTCGACAGGTTCGGAACACTGAAGCTTTCTTT. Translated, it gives CASSRQVRNTEAFF.

The CDR3, as DNA: TGTGCCAGCAGTTATTATCGGGAGGGAGTTTCACCCCTCCACTTT. Translated, it gives CASSYYREGVSPLHF. The V call is TRBV6-5, the J call TRBJ1-6; D is unresolved. Between the trimmed V and J ends, which lost 3 bases and 9 bases, there was a span of 15 bases. The CDR3 length is 15 residues. Germline loops: CDR1 MNHEY, CDR2 SVGAGI.

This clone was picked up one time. The CDR3 protein is CASSLTGATENTEAFF. CDR3 nucleotides: TGCGCCAGCAGTCTTACAGGGGCGACTGAGAACACTGAAGCTTTCTTT. The rearrangement links TRBV5-1 to TRBJ1-1; TRBD1 matches at 7 bases. The CDR3 runs 16 residues. J was trimmed by 1 base and V by 5 bases; bases with no gene match: 11. Germline-derived CDR1 and CDR2 are SGHRS and YFSETQ. The complete variable domain, with remaining parts taken from reference TRBV5-1 and TRBJ1-1, reads KAGVTQTPRYLIKTRGQQVTLSCSPISGHRSVSWYQQTPGQGLQFLFEYFSETQRNKGNFPGRFSGRQFSNSRSEMNVSTLELGDSALYLCASSLTGATENTEAFFGQGTRLTVV.